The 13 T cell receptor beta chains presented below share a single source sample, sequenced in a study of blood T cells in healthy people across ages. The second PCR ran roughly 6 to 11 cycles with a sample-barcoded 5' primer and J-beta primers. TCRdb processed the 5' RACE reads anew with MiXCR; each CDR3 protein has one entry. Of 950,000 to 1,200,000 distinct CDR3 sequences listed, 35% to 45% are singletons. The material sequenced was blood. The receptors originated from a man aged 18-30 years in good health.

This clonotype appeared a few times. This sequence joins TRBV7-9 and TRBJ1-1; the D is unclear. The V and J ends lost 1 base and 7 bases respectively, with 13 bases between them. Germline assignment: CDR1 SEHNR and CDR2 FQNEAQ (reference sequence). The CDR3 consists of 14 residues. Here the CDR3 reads CASSLDGGPDEAFF. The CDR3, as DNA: TGTGCCAGCAGCTTAGACGGAGGGCCAGATGAAGCTTTCTTT.

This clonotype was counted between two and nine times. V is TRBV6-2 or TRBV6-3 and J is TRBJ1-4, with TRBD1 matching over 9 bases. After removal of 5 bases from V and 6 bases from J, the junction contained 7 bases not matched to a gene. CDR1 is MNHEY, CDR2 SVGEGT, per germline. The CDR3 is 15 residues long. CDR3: CASSPAGQGHEKLFF. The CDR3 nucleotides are TGTGCCAGCAGTCCAGCGGGACAGGGACATGAAAAACTGTTTTTT.

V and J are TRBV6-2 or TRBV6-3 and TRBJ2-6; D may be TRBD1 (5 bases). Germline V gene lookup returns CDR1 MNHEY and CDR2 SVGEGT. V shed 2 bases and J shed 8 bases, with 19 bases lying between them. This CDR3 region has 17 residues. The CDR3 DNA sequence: TGTGCCAGCAGTTACACCGATCAGGGATTATGGACCAACGTCCTGACTTTC. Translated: CASSYTDQGLWTNVLTF.

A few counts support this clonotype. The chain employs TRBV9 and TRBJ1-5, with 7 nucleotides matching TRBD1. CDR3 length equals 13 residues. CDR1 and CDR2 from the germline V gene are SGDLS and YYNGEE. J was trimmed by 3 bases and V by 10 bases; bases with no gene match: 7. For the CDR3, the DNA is TGTGCCTCAGGGGGGACCGCCAATCAGCCCCAGCATTTT. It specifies CASGGTANQPQHF. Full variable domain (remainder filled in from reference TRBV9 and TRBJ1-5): DSGVTQTPKHLITATGQRVTLRCSPRSGDLSVYWYQQSLDQGLQFLIQYYNGEERAKGNILERFSAQQFPDLHSELNLSSLELGDSALYFCASGGTANQPQHFGDGTRLSIL.

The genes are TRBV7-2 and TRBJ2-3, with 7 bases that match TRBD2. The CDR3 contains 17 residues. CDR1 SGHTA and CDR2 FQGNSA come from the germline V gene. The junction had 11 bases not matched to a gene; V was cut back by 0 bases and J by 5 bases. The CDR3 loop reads CASSLAIRGGSRDTQYF. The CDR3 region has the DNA TGTGCCAGCAGCTTAGCAATCCGCGGGGGATCACGAGATACGCAGTATTTT.

This chain's CDR3 is CSAAEAVRDTQYF. CDR3 bases: TGCAGTGCCGCCGAGGCCGTCCGAGATACGCAGTATTTT. This chain links TRBV20-1 with TRBJ2-3; D gene unclear. The V gene lost 6 bases and the J gene lost 5 bases, with 15 bases spanning the gap. The CDR3 is 13 amino acids. CDR1 DFQATT and CDR2 SNEGSKA come from the germline V gene (reference sequence).

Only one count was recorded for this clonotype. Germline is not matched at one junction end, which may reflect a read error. In nucleotides, the CDR3 is TGCAGTGCTGGAGATCGACGGGGCTCCTACAATGAGCAGTTCTTC. It specifies CSAGDRRGSYNEQFF. This rearrangement joins TRBV20-1 to TRBJ2-1; D might be TRBD2 (5 bases). The germline gives CDR1 DFQATT, CDR2 SNEGSKA (reference sequence). The CDR3 loop spans 15 amino acids.

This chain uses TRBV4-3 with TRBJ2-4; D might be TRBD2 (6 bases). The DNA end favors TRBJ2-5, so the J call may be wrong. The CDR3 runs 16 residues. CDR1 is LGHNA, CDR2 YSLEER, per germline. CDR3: CASSQKLASNQETQYF. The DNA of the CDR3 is TGCGCCAGCAGCCAAAAACTAGCCTCCAACCAAGAGACCCAGTACTTC.

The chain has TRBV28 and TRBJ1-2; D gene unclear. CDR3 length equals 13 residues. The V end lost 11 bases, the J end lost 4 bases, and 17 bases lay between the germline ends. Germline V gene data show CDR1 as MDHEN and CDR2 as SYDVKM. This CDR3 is CASRSGSGYGYTF. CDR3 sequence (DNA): TGTGCCTCTAGATCGGGGTCTGGCTATGGCTACACCTTC.

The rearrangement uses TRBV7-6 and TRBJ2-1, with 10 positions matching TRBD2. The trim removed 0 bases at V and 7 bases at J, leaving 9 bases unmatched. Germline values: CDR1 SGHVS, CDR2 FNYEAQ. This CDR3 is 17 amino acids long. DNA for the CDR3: TGTGCCAGCAGCTTAGCGCAAAGCGGGGGGGCTAGGAATGAGCAGTTCTTC. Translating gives CASSLAQSGGARNEQFF.

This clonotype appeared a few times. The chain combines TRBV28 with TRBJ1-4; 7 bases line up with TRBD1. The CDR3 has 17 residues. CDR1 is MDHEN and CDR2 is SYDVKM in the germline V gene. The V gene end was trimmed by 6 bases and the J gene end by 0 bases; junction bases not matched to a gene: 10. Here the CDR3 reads CASSTQGVWATNEKLFF. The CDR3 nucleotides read TGTGCCAGCAGCACGCAGGGGGTCTGGGCAACTAATGAAAAACTGTTTTTT.

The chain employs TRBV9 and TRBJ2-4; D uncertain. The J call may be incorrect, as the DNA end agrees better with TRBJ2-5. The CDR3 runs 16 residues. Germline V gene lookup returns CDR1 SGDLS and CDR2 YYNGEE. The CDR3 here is CASSAQFGRAVETQYF. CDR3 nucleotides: TGTGCCAGCAGCGCCCAGTTCGGAAGGGCGGTCGAGACCCAGTACTTC.

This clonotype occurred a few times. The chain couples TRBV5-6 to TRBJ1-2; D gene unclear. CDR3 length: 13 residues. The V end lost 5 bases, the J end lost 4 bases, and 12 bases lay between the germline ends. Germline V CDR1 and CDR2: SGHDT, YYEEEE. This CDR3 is CASREYRSYGYTF. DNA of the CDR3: TGTGCCAGCAGAGAATACAGATCCTATGGCTACACCTTC.